This T cell receptor (beta chain) came from a study of T cells in Graves' hyperthyroidism and ophthalmopathy. General observations from the study: The model made its ophthalmopathy prediction, and onset followed a median 6.5 months later. A model of 13 V-J features distinguished ophthalmopathy from stable hyperthyroidism.

CDR1 and CDR2 from the germline V gene are SGHTA and FQGNSA. The CDR3 has 12 amino acids. With respect to this clonotype: The target antigen is unknown. A far bigger clonotype differs at one base, so this is likely a read error.

RNA transcripts yielded amplified TCR beta CDR3 regions. Carried out on the TCR CDR3, a first-round RT-PCR used the HTBI primer set. TCRdb reprocessed the multiplex PCR reads via MiXCR and lists one record per CDR3 protein. This table has more than 500,000 distinct CDR3 sequences, roughly 15% appearing once. This receptor was identified in a woman between 25 and 40 years old with Graves' hyperthyroidism. The gene calls are TRBV7-2 and TRBJ1-5; no firm D call. The source material was blood. The CDR3 DNA is TGTGCCAGCAGCTTAGCGAATCAGCCCCACCATTTT. Encoded protein: CASSLANQPHHF.